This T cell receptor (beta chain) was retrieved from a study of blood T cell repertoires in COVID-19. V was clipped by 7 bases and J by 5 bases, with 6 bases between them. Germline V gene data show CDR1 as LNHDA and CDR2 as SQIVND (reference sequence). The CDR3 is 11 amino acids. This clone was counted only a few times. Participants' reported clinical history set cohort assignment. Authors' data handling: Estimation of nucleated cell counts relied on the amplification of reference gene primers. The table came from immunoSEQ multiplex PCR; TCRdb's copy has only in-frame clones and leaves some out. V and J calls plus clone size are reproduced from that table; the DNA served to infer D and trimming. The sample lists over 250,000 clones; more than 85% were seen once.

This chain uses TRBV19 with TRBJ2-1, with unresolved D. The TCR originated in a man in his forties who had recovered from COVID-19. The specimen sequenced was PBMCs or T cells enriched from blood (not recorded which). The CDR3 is CASTGHNEQFF. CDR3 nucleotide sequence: TGTGCCAGTACCGGTCACAATGAGCAGTTCTTC.